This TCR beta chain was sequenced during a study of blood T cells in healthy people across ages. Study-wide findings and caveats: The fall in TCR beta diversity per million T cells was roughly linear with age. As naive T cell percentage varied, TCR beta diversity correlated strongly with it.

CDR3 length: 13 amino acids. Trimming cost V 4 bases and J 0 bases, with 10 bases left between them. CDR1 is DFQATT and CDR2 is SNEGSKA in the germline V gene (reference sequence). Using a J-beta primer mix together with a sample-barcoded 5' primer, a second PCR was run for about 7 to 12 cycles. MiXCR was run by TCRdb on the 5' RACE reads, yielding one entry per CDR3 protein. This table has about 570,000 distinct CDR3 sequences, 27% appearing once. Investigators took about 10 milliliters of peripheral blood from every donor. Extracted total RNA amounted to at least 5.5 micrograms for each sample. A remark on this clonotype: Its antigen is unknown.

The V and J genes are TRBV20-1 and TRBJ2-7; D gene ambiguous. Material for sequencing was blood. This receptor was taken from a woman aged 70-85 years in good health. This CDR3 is CSATATSSYEQYF. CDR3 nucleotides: TGCAGTGCTACGGCGACAAGCTCCTACGAGCAGTACTTC.